The 2 T cell receptor beta chains below come from one sample, sequenced in a study of blood T cell repertoires in COVID-19. Generated by immunoSEQ multiplex PCR, the TCRdb table keeps only in-frame clones and is missing some. The table has about 240,000 clones, around 87% seen once. Sequenced sample: PBMCs or T cells enriched from blood (not recorded which). The source of these receptors is a woman between 40 and 55 years old with acute COVID-19.

This chain connects TRBV5-6 to TRBJ1-4; 7 bases line up with TRBD1. Germline lookup yields CDR1 SGHDT and CDR2 YYEEEE. V gave up 4 bases and J gave up 7 bases; unmatched junction bases: 13. The CDR3 length is 16 residues. This chain's CDR3 is CASSGGTARPGEKLFF. The CDR3 DNA is TGTGCCAGCAGCGGGGGGACAGCTCGGCCGGGTGAAAAACTGTTTTTT.

The chain has TRBV5-1 and TRBJ2-3; 7 positions match TRBD2. The V segment lost 1 base and the J segment 1 base; nucleotides outside the gene matches: 9. The germline V gene encodes CDR1 SGHRS and CDR2 YFSETQ. The CDR3 spans 17 residues. CDR3 sequence reads: CASSLTSGLGGTDTQYF. The CDR3 nucleotides read TGCGCCAGCAGCTTGACTTCCGGACTAGGGGGCACAGATACGCAGTATTTT. Complete variable domain (other parts from reference TRBV5-1 and TRBJ2-3): KAGVTQTPRYLIKTRGQQVTLSCSPISGHRSVSWYQQTPGQGLQFLFEYFSETQRNKGNFPGRFSGRQFSNSRSEMNVSTLELGDSALYLCASSLTSGLGGTDTQYFGPGTRLTVL.